This T cell receptor beta chain was identified during a study of control samples from healthy donors and cancer patients. After removal of 0 bases from V and 2 bases from J, the junction contained 3 bases not matched to a gene. This CDR3 is built from 16 residues. Germline V CDR1 and CDR2: LGHNA, YSLEER. Sequenced by immunoSEQ multiplex PCR; TCRdb stores in-frame clones only, minus some. Of roughly 150,000 clones listed, under 95% were seen once; the top ten hold 5.8%. The material sequenced was blood. The clonotype was recovered from a man younger than 30 in good health. J is TRBJ2-3 and V is TRBV4-3; TRBD2 aligns across 9 bases. CDR3 in amino acids: CASSQDSGSDTDTQYF. CDR3 DNA: TGCGCCAGCAGCCAAGATAGCGGGAGTGACACAGATACGCAGTATTTT.